This T cell receptor (beta chain) comes out of a study of cytomegalovirus exposure and HLA in healthy donors. After removal of 3 bases from V and 7 bases from J, the junction contained 4 bases not matched to a gene. This CDR3 is 16 amino acids long. Germline CDR1 reads SGHRS; CDR2 reads YFSETQ. PCR involved 60 Vbeta and 13 Jbeta primers. Data came from immunoSEQ multiplex PCR; TCRdb stores just in-frame clones and leaves some out. The repertoire table contains approximately 52,000 clones. V usage is TRBV5-1 and J usage is TRBJ2-1; 16 nucleotides agree with TRBD2. Sequencing was carried out using PBMCs. This TCR was recovered from a woman aged 55-69 years in good health and CMV-seropositive. CDR3 nucleotide sequence: TGCGCCAGCAGCTCGGGACTAGCGGGGGGGATGAATGAGCAGTTCTTC. This gives the protein CASSSGLAGGMNEQFF. The full variable domain, rest sourced from reference TRBV5-1 and TRBJ2-1, is KAGVTQTPRYLIKTRGQQVTLSCSPISGHRSVSWYQQTPGQGLQFLFEYFSETQRNKGNFPGRFSGRQFSNSRSEMNVSTLELGDSALYLCASSSGLAGGMNEQFFGPGTRLTVL.